This T cell receptor (beta chain) derives from a study of T cells in narcolepsy. The germline V gene has CDR1 MDHEN and CDR2 SYDVKM. This CDR3 contains 13 residues. V dropped 4 bases and J dropped 9 bases, with 15 bases sitting between them. The repertoire was sequenced with immunoSEQ multiplex PCR; TCRdb's copy has only in-frame clones and lacks some. The sample has fewer than 35,000 clones, more than 80% seen once; the top ten hold around 1.3%. This TCR was sampled from a human donor with narcolepsy. The sample was CD45RA- memory CD4+ T cells from PBMCs. The rearrangement links TRBV28 to TRBJ2-5, with D possibly called TRBD1 or TRBD2 (5 bases each). CDR3 sequence reads: CASSWERLGAQYF. The DNA for the CDR3 is TGTGCCAGCAGTTGGGAACGCTTGGGGGCCCAGTACTTC.